This TCR beta chain was identified during a study of CD8+CD57+ T cells in acquired aplastic anemia. Overall study findings and caveats: Around 29 CD8+ CDR3 sequences were shared between patients and controls.

Genomic DNA was employed as the template in profiling TCR beta VDJ and CDR3. TCRdb reprocessed the reads via MiXCR and lists one record per CDR3 protein. Of 100,000 to 150,000 distinct CDR3 sequences listed, 40% are singletons. This clonotype was seen a handful of times. Its antigen is undetermined. Flow cytometry had shown expanded CD8+CD57+ cells in the patients chosen for sequencing. Every patient had severe acquired aplastic anemia. This sequence was found in a human donor with aplastic anemia. Sequenced: sorted CD4+, CD8+, or CD8+CD57+ T cells (not recorded which) from PBMCs.

The CDR3, as DNA: TGTGCCAGCAGCCAAGTCCGGACTAGCGGGGGGGAGACCCAGTACTTC. This sequence encodes CASSQVRTSGGETQYF. The chain is built from TRBV3-1 and TRBJ2-5; 14 bases map to TRBD2. The J segment lost 5 bases and the V segment lost 1 base, leaving 3 bases of the junction unmatched. The germline CDR1 and CDR2 sequences are LGHDT and YNNKEL (reference sequence). CDR3 length: 16 amino acids.